Below, 7 T cell receptor beta chains from the same sample are listed, as sequenced in a study of blood T cell repertoires in COVID-19. Using immunoSEQ multiplex PCR, the repertoire was profiled, and TCRdb retains in-frame clones only, with some absent. The sample lists about 130,000 clones, roughly 86% occurring once. The sample was peripheral blood. These receptors all stem from a woman aged 65 to 85 with COVID-19, enrolled during active disease.

CDR3 sequence reads: CASSPRAGGGRETQYF. The CDR3 bases are TGTGCCAGCAGCCCACGGGCAGGGGGCGGGAGAGAGACCCAGTACTTC. The chain is built from TRBV3-1 (or the pseudogene TRBV3-2) and TRBJ2-5, with a weak D call TRBD1 (8 bases). CDR1 is LGHDT and CDR2 is YNNKEL in the germline V gene (reference sequence). Trimming took 4 bases from V and 4 from J, leaving 19 bases between them. The CDR3 contains 16 residues.

The genes are TRBV6-5 and TRBJ1-5; D call uncertain. V dropped 4 bases and J dropped 6 bases, with 10 bases sitting between them. Germline V gene sequence: CDR1 MNHEY, CDR2 SVGAGI. CDR3 length: 13 residues. Written as DNA, the CDR3 is TGTGCCAGCAGTTCAGTCCGGGGTCAGCCCCAGCATTTT. Translated, it gives CASSSVRGQPQHF.

This rearrangement joins TRBV5-1 to TRBJ2-7; 7 nucleotides match TRBD2. CDR3 size: 16 residues. Germline assignment: CDR1 SGHRS and CDR2 YFSETQ. Trimming removed 2 bases from V and 5 bases from J; junction bases left unmatched: 13. The chain's CDR3 is CASSFSYPGGRDEQYF. For the CDR3, the DNA is TGCGCCAGCAGCTTCAGCTATCCGGGGGGAAGAGACGAGCAGTACTTC.

The genes are TRBV2 and TRBJ2-5, with a possible D match to TRBD1 (5 bases). Germline values: CDR1 SNHLY, CDR2 FYNNEI. V was trimmed by 4 bases and J by 7 bases, leaving 19 bases between them. This CDR3 region has 15 residues. DNA of the CDR3: TGTGCCAGCAGTGGGGCACAGGCCCCAAGAGGGACCCAGTACTTC. Translation: CASSGAQAPRGTQYF.

This clone was seen a few times. This rearrangement joins TRBV2 to TRBJ1-5, with 7 bases lining up with TRBD1. The CDR3 runs to 15 residues. The V segment lost 5 bases and the J segment 1 base; nucleotides outside the gene matches: 5. Per the germline V gene, CDR1 is SNHLY and CDR2 is FYNNEI. CDR3 protein: CASSRQGSSNQPQHF. The CDR3 DNA reads as TGTGCCAGCAGTCGACAGGGAAGCAGCAATCAGCCCCAGCATTTT.

The V gene is TRBV6-2 or TRBV6-3, the J gene TRBJ2-5; D not resolved. This CDR3 contains 11 residues. Deletions cut 1 base from V and 13 bases from J, with 10 bases between. Germline lookup yields CDR1 MNHEY and CDR2 SVGEGT. The CDR3 reads CASSYFQVLYF. In DNA, the CDR3 is TGTGCCAGCAGTTACTTCCAGGTGCTGTACTTC.

The CDR3 spells CASSAYRVEQYF. The DNA of the CDR3 is TGTGCCAGCAGTGCCTACAGGGTTGAGCAGTACTTC. The chain joins TRBV12-3 or TRBV12-4 to TRBJ2-7, with D maybe TRBD1 (6 bases). The CDR3 runs 12 residues. The V end was cut by 5 bases, the J end by 7 bases, with 12 bases between.